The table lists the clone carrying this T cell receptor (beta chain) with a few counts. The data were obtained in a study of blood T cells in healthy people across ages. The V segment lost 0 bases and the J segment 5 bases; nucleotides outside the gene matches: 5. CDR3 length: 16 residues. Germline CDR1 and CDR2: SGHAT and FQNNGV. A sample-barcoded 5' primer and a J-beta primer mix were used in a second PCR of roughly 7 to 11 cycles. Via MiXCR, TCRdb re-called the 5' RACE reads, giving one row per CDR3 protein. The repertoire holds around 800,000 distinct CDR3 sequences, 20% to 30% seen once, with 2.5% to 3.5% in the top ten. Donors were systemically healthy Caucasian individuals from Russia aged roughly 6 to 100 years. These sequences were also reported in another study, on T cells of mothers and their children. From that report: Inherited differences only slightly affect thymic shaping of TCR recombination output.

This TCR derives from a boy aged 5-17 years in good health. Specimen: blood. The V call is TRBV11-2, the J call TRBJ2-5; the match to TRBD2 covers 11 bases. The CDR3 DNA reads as TGTGCCAGCAGCTTAGATCTGTCTAGCGGGGGGGAGACCCAGTACTTC. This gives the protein CASSLDLSSGGETQYF.